This T cell receptor beta chain originates from a study of blood T cell repertoires in COVID-19. For the study at large: Donors in the United States, Italy and Spain gave samples during acute or convalescent COVID-19. PBMCs, B-cell-depleted T cells, or T cells were the source of the cDNA or gDNA that made up the material.

This CDR3 is 18 amino acids long. The germline gives CDR1 SGHRS, CDR2 YFSETQ. V gave up 4 bases and J gave up 6 bases; unmatched junction bases: 20. In the authors' methods: It was from reference gene primer amplification that nucleated cell counts were estimated. Sequencing used immunoSEQ multiplex PCR; TCRdb keeps in-frame clones, though not all of them. The V and J calls and the clone size are those of that table, but D and trimming were determined from the DNA. Of tens of thousands of clones in the sample, 80% to 95% were seen once. V usage is TRBV5-1 and J usage is TRBJ2-7; 9 bases are a match to TRBD1. The sequence was obtained from a human donor with active COVID-19. The donor label of this sample is uncertain. The source material was peripheral blood. CDR3 coding DNA: TGCGCCAGCAGCCCAACGACCCCGACGGGACAGGGCCCCCTCGAGCAGTACTTC. Amino acid sequence: CASSPTTPTGQGPLEQYF. The variable domain in full, with the rest retrieved from reference TRBV5-1 and TRBJ2-7, is KAGVTQTPRYLIKTRGQQVTLSCSPISGHRSVSWYQQTPGQGLQFLFEYFSETQRNKGNFPGRFSGRQFSNSRSEMNVSTLELGDSALYLCASSPTTPTGQGPLEQYFGPGTRLTVT.